The clone carrying this T cell receptor beta chain has just one count. Splitting of each subset's genomic DNA was done evenly across several immunoSEQ plates. The method was immunoSEQ multiplex PCR; TCRdb's version includes in-frame clones alone and lacks a portion of them. This sample carries some 2,400,000 clones, almost 96% of them seen once, and the ten largest clones take 0.1% to 0.15%. This sample is drawn from a study of shared clonotypes between healthy human individuals. Negatively enriched CD4+ T cells were divided by CD45RA into naive and memory. V gave up 6 bases and J gave up 2 bases; unmatched junction bases: 4. Per the germline V gene, CDR1 is SQVTM and CDR2 is ANQGSEA. This CDR3 spans 12 amino acids.

The chain joins TRBV29-1 to TRBJ2-7, with 7 bases lining up with TRBD1. This sequence originates from a man between 18 and 29 years old in good health. Source material: naive CD4+ T cells sorted from blood. Subset given: CD45RA+ positively selected. The CDR3 protein is CSVGTATYEQYF. In DNA form, the CDR3 reads TGCAGCGTGGGGACAGCTACCTACGAGCAGTACTTC.